Described below is a single T cell receptor beta chain sequence and its context. This sample is drawn from a study of T cells in Graves' hyperthyroidism and ophthalmopathy. RNA transcripts served as the template for amplifying TCR beta CDR3 regions. An initial round of RT-PCR targeting the TCR CDR3 relied on the HTBI primer set. TCRdb redid the calling of the multiplex PCR reads with MiXCR, one entry per CDR3 protein. The profile shows 610,000 or so distinct CDR3 sequences, 40% to 55% of them singletons. Unmatched junction bases numbered 7, after V lost 6 bases and J lost 1 base. Germline loops: CDR1 SQVTM, CDR2 ANQGSEA. There are 16 residues in the CDR3.

The chain uses TRBV29-1 and TRBJ2-5, with TRBD2 matching over 14 bases. This receptor was obtained from a woman between 18 and 29 years old with Graves' hyperthyroidism. Source material: peripheral blood or thyroid tissue (not recorded which). This CDR3 reads CSVSGLAGERQETQYF. CDR3 DNA: TGCAGCGTGTCGGGACTAGCGGGAGAGCGCCAAGAGACCCAGTACTTC.